The following is a TCR beta chain sequence with its context. This clone was recorded only once. Its binding antigen is unknown. Base quality data are lacking; no much larger clone is found one base away. This record comes from a study of blood T cell repertoires in COVID-19 (TCRdb year 2020). Concerning the study at large: Collaborator samples came from the United States, Italy and Spain and covered acute and convalescent phases of COVID-19. Where available, HLA class I and class II types were taken from metadata supplied by the sample provider and were not determined by assay-based typing. Samples came from the ongoing ImmuneRACE study (first 160 participants) plus 1,254 subjects from 6 global collaborators. A de-identified subject ID, COVID-19 status, age in years and sex were almost always included in the sample metadata. Deeply sampled blood TCRbeta repertoires from subjects exposed to, actively infected with, or recovered from COVID-19 were included in the dataset. The repertoires were made available in a free public database intended to serve as a resource for research on the immune response to SARS-CoV-2. The prospective study material was composed of cDNA or gDNA derived from T cells, B-cell-depleted T cells, or PBMCs. Summary of the overall study and its limitations: The quantity of clinical and demographic metadata differed by source and by participant and was supplied without curation.

TCRbeta CDR3 regions were amplified from genomic DNA using the immunoSEQ Assay, a bias-controlled multiplex PCR. For the original study's pipeline: The number of nucleated cells in each sample was estimated from the amplification of reference gene primers within the assay. To quantify the absolute abundance of each unique TCRbeta CDR3 rearrangement, sequence reads were collapsed and filtered. Productive Simpson clonality was computed per sample as the square root of Simpson's diversity index over productive rearrangements. Not all clones reach the TCRdb copy of this immuneACCESS table, which keeps in-frame sequences only. Checked studies attribute under half of the gap to unresolved V genes and leave the rest unexplained. V and J calls and clone size are as listed in that table; D and trimming were resolved from the DNA. Here the sample has fewer than 150,000 clones; approximately 86% occur a single time. The ten largest clones represent about 17% of the sample.

Samples from volunteer blood donors who had recovered from COVID-19 were contributed by a second Seattle source. Whole blood was collected in K2EDTA tubes by collaborating institutions according to the institutions' own protocols. For TCRbeta analysis, collaborators shipped samples in one of three forms: frozen whole blood, isolated PBMCs, or DNA extracted from either of those sample types. Sequenced sample: peripheral blood. The sequence was collected from a woman aged 45 to 65 who had recovered from COVID-19.

Here the CDR3 is given as CASSTGQYYGYTF. The bases are TGTGCCAGTAGCACCGGACAGTACTATGGCTACACCTTC. The chain is encoded by TRBV19 joined to TRBJ1-2; TRBD1 might be the D gene, on 6 matching bases. There are 13 amino acids in the CDR3, from cysteine to phenylalanine inclusive. The retained sequence is limited to the CDR3, 39 bases, with the frame set at the first base. Between the V and J ends, shortened by 6 bases and 3 bases respectively, the junction contains 11 bases. The germline V gene (reference sequence) sets CDR1 to LNHDA and CDR2 to SQIVND.